The clone carrying this T cell receptor (beta chain) was seen only a few times. Its target is unknown. The entry originates in a study of T cells after yellow fever vaccination. Study in general: SMART-Seq v4 Ultra Low Input prepared libraries from low-cell fractions.

TCRdb re-analysed the 5' RACE reads in MiXCR, keeping a single row per CDR3 protein. Of some 240,000 distinct CDR3 sequences listed, around 5.3% are singletons. Study results and limitations: Most primary-vaccination clones recurred post-booster (just under 98% CD4, 88% CD8). There was a small share of clonotypes that showed up in both the CD4 and CD8 compartments.

CDR1 and CDR2 (germline): LGHDT, YNNKEL (reference sequence). V was pared by 3 bases and J by 8 bases, with 9 bases of the junction left unmatched. The CDR3 length is 15 residues. The sequenced sample was CD4+ T cells sorted from PBMCs, obtained on the day of the yellow fever booster vaccination. The source is a man aged 18-30 years who received the YFV17D yellow fever vaccine. V is TRBV3-1 and J is TRBJ2-1; TRBD1 matches at 8 bases. The CDR3 loop is CASSHHRGRRDEQFF. The CDR3 bases are TGTGCCAGCAGCCATCACAGGGGGAGGCGGGATGAGCAGTTCTTC.